The rows below give T cell receptor beta chains drawn from one sample of a study of regulatory T cells in long-lasting Graves disease. TCRdb independently ran MiXCR on the multiplex PCR reads; one entry per CDR3 protein. The repertoire has hundreds of thousands of distinct CDR3 sequences, 30% of them found once; the top ten carry about two fifths. The sequences come from peripheral blood mononuclear cells (PBMCs), collected when the disease was refractory, from a patient treated with antithyroid drugs. These receptors all come from a female donor with Graves disease. Both conserved end residues are part of each CDR3. The order of the fields is D gene, clone size, J gene, V gene, CDR3 DNA, CDR3 protein. D genes are given only for firm matches. Only part of the rows carry a size: once, few, many, or a class if the clone is expanded.

-	many	TRBJ1-2	TRBV15	TGTGCCACCAGTCGAGGTGGAAGTCACTATGGCTACACCTTC	CATSRGGSHYGYTF
TRBD1	many	TRBJ1-2	TRBV12-3/TRBV12-4	TGTGCCAGCAGTTTAGAGTTTGGACAGGATTCCCCTGACTATGGCTACACCTTC	CASSLEFGQDSPDYGYTF
-	-	TRBJ2-1	TRBV9	TGTGCCAGCAGCTTGGATCTCTACAATGAGCAGTTCTTC	CASSLDLYNEQFF
-	-	TRBJ2-3	TRBV20-1	TGCAGTGTAGGTTCAGGGCGGGAAGATACGCAGTATTTT	CSVGSGREDTQYF
-	-	TRBJ1-1	TRBV19	TGTGCCATTCGGGACCGGGAGTACACTGAAGCTTTCTTT	CAIRDREYTEAFF
TRBD1	few	TRBJ1-6	TRBV6-1	TGTGCCAGCAGCCTGGGACAGTTACTGCACTCCTATAATTCACCCCTCCACTTT	CASSLGQLLHSYNSPLHF
-	-	TRBJ2-7	TRBV9	TGTGCCAGCAGCCCCAGGGGGGCGGGAGCTTCCCACGAGCAGTACTTC	CASSPRGAGASHEQYF
-	-	TRBJ1-2	TRBV6-1	TGTGCCAGCAGTGACCTAGGTCGTGGCTACACCTTC	CASSDLGRGYTF
-	many	TRBJ2-2	TRBV2	TGTGCCAGCAGTTCAGGGTTATCGGCGAACACCGGGGAGCTGTTTTTT	CASSSGLSANTGELFF
-	many	TRBJ1-5	TRBV6-1	TGTGCCAGCAGTGACATGGACAGAACCAATCAGCCCCAGCATTTT	CASSDMDRTNQPQHF
TRBD1	-	TRBJ1-1	TRBV4-1	TGCGCCAGCAGCCAAGCCACAGGGGGCCCATGGGAAACTGAAGCTTTCTTT	CASSQATGGPWETEAFF
TRBD2	many	TRBJ2-7	TRBV11-2	TGTGCCAGCACCCTAGTAGCGGGAAGCTACGAGCAGTACTTC	CASTLVAGSYEQYF
TRBD1	-	TRBJ2-1	TRBV28	TGTGCCAGCAGTACTATGGGACAGGGCAATGAGCAGTTCTTC	CASSTMGQGNEQFF
-	many	TRBJ1-1	TRBV29-1	TGCAGCGTCTTGGGGGGAACAGGGTATGGCACTGAAGCTTTCTTT	CSVLGGTGYGTEAFF
-	-	TRBJ2-7	TRBV28	TGTGCCAGCAGTCCCCATGGGACAACCTACGAGCAGTACTTC	CASSPHGTTYEQYF
TRBD2	many	TRBJ2-5	TRBV11-2	TGTGCCAGCAGCTTGGGGACTAGCGGGTTTGGGGAGACCCAGTACTTC	CASSLGTSGFGETQYF
-	-	TRBJ2-1	TRBV3-1	TGTGCCAGCAGCCTGTTACAACAGGGAAATGAGCAGTTCTTC	CASSLLQQGNEQFF
TRBD1	-	TRBJ2-2	TRBV19	TGTGCCAGTAGCTCAACAGGGGGCGGCACCGGGGAGCTGTTTTTT	CASSSTGGGTGELFF
-	few	TRBJ2-7	TRBV30	TGTGCCTGGAGTGTCCGGGGTGCCGAGCAGTACTTC	CAWSVRGAEQYF
-	-	TRBJ1-1	TRBV19	TGTGCCAGTAGATACCGGACCGAGTACACTGAAGCTTTCTTT	CASRYRTEYTEAFF
TRBD1	-	TRBJ1-1	TRBV30	TGTGCCTGGCTCCCCTCCCAGGGGGCGTCTGAAGCTTTCTTT	CAWLPSQGASEAFF
-	-	TRBJ1-5	TRBV6-5	TGTGCCAGCAGTTACTCTGCGAGGCAGCCCCAGCATTTT	CASSYSARQPQHF
-	many	TRBJ2-2	TRBV12-3/TRBV12-4	TGTGCCAGCAGTGAATTCGGGGAGCTGTTTTTT	CASSEFGELFF
-	-	TRBJ1-5	TRBV19	TGTGCCAGTAGTATGTGGTCGGTGGATCAGCCCCAGCATTTT	CASSMWSVDQPQHF
TRBD1	once	TRBJ2-3	TRBV6-4	TGTGCCAGCGCTTCAGGGGGCGGCACAGATACGCAGTATTTT	CASASGGGTDTQYF
-	few	TRBJ1-3	TRBV5-5	TGTGCCAGCAGCTGGGACGGCTCTGGAAACACCATATATTTT	CASSWDGSGNTIYF
-	few	TRBJ1-5	TRBV20-1	TGCAGTGCTAGAGACATTACGGGCGCAGCAGCCTATCAGCCCCAGCATTTT	CSARDITGAAAYQPQHF
TRBD1	few	TRBJ1-2	TRBV6-1	TGTGCCAGCAGACCACCGGGACAGAGGAGCTACACCTTC	CASRPPGQRSYTF
-	-	TRBJ2-5	TRBV7-9	TGTGCCAGCAGCTTAGCGATACAAGAGACCCAGTACTTC	CASSLAIQETQYF
-	few	TRBJ2-7	TRBV6-5	TGTGCCAGCAGTTACGCTCTAGCCCGGGCCGAGCAGTACTTC	CASSYALARAEQYF
-	many	TRBJ1-1	TRBV6-9	TGTGCCAGCAGTTCTATCCGGACGGGATTGAACACTGAAGCTTTCTTT	CASSSIRTGLNTEAFF
TRBD1	many	TRBJ2-7	TRBV28	TGTGCCAGCAGTTTAAGGGACAGAGGACGTAGGGAGCAGTACTTC	CASSLRDRGRREQYF
TRBD2	few	TRBJ2-7	TRBV7-9	TGTGCCAGCAGGGGCGGAACCGGGACTAGCGGGCCCTACGAGCAGTACTTC	CASRGGTGTSGPYEQYF
-	few	TRBJ2-2	TRBV5-1	TGCGCCAGCAGCTTGGCCGTATATAGGACAGCAGACACCGGGGAGCTGTTTTTT	CASSLAVYRTADTGELFF
TRBD1	-	TRBJ1-5	TRBV18	TGTGCCAGCTCAGCGACAGGGGGCGTTCAGCCCCAGCATTTT	CASSATGGVQPQHF
-	-	TRBJ2-2	TRBV6-2/TRBV6-3	TGTGCCAGTCTCCCCCCACGTAACACCGGGGAGCTGTTTTTT	CASLPPRNTGELFF
TRBD1	-	TRBJ1-1	TRBV12-5	TGTGCTAGTGGTCCGGGGACAGTTAACACTGAAGCTTTCTTT	CASGPGTVNTEAFF
-	-	TRBJ1-2	TRBV5-6	TGTGCCAGCAGCTTGGCGGACAACTATGGCCACACCTTC	CASSLADNYGHTF
-	-	TRBJ1-3	TRBV20-1	TGCAGTGCCCAGACAGGCATCTCTGGAAACACCATATATTTT	CSAQTGISGNTIYF
-	-	TRBJ1-6	TRBV11-2	TGTGCCAGCAGCCGATTAGGTAGCAGGGGTTCACCCCTCCACTTT	CASSRLGSRGSPLHF
-	-	TRBJ2-2	TRBV7-3	TGTGCCAGCAGCTTAACGGCAGTCACCGGGGAGCTGTTTTTT	CASSLTAVTGELFF
TRBD1	-	TRBJ1-4	TRBV2	TGTGCCAGCAGTCATCCGGGACAGGGACTTAATGAAAAACTGTTTTTT	CASSHPGQGLNEKLFF
-	-	TRBJ2-7	TRBV6-1	TGTGCCAGCAGTGAACGACGGCGAGGGGGATGCCCCTGCGAGCAGTACTTC	CASSERRRGGCPCEQYF
-	-	TRBJ1-2	TRBV2	TGTGCCAGCAGCGGACAGTCTCCCATTGGGGGCTACACCTTC	CASSGQSPIGGYTF
-	-	TRBJ1-2	TRBV13	TGTGCCAGCAGCTTAGGCCTAGGGGGGGGCAATGGAGACTACACCTTC	CASSLGLGGGNGDYTF
-	many	TRBJ1-2	TRBV6-5	TGTGCCAGCAGTTACAGCGGACGGCGGACTGGCTACACCTTC	CASSYSGRRTGYTF
-	-	TRBJ1-1	TRBV3-1	TGTGCCAGCAGCCATTGGCAGGCGGGAACTGAAGCTTTCTTT	CASSHWQAGTEAFF
-	many	TRBJ1-4	TRBV15	TGTGCCACCAGCAGAGTCGGTGACAGTACCGAAAAACTGTTTTTT	CATSRVGDSTEKLFF
TRBD1	-	TRBJ2-2	TRBV7-9	TGTGCCAGCAGCCGGGGACAGGGGGCCCGAACCGGGGAGCTGTTTTTT	CASSRGQGARTGELFF